The present TCR beta chain was sequenced within a study of cytomegalovirus exposure and HLA in healthy donors. Between the trimmed V and J ends, which lost 0 bases and 6 bases, there was a span of 18 bases. From germline, CDR1 is SGDLS and CDR2 YYNGEE. The CDR3 sequence is 17 residues long. Both 60 Vbeta primers and 13 Jbeta primers went into the PCR. Assay: immunoSEQ multiplex PCR; the TCRdb copy retains only in-frame clones and omits some. The table lists tens of thousands of clones, 67% of them singletons. The chain uses TRBV9 and TRBJ2-2, with TRBD2 as a possible D gene (5 bases). Sequencing used PBMCs. The TCR originated in a woman in her 50s in good health and CMV-seropositive. As DNA, the CDR3 is TGTGCCAGCAGCGTAGCGGGCCGACTGCGGGTCTCCGGGGAGCTGTTTTTT. Amino acid sequence: CASSVAGRLRVSGELFF.